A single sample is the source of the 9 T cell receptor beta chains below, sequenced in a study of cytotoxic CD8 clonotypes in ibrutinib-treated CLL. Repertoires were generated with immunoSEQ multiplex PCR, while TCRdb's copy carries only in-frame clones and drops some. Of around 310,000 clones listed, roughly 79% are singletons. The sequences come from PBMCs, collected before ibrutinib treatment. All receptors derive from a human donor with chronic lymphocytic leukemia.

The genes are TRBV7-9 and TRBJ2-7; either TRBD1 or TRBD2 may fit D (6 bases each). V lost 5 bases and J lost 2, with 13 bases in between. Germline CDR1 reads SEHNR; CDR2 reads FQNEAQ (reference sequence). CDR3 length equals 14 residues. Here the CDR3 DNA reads TGTGCCAGCAGCGAGGGTGGGGGGCCCTACGAGCAGTACTTC. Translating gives CASSEGGGPYEQYF. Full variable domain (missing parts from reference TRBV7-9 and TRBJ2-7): DTGVSQNPRHKITKRGQNVTFRCDPISEHNRLYWYRQTLGQGPEFLTYFQNEAQLEKSRLLSDRFSAERPKGSFSTLEIQRTEQGDSAMYLCASSEGGGPYEQYFGPGTRLTVT.

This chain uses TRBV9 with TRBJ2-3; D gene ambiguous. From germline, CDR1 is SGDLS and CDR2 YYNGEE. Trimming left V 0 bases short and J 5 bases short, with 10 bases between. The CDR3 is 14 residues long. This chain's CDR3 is CASSVGPSGDTQYF. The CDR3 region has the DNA TGTGCCAGCAGCGTAGGTCCTTCGGGAGATACGCAGTATTTT.

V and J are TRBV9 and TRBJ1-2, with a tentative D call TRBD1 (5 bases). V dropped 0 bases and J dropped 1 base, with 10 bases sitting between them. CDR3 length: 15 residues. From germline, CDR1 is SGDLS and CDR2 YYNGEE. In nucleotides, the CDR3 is TGTGCCAGCAGCGTAGAGGGGTTCCTTAACTATGGCTACACCTTC. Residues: CASSVEGFLNYGYTF.

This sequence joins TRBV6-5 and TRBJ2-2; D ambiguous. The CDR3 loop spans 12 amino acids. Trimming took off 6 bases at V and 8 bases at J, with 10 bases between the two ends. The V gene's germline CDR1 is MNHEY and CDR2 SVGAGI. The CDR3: CASSLYPGELFF. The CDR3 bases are TGTGCCAGCAGCCTCTACCCTGGGGAGCTGTTTTTT.

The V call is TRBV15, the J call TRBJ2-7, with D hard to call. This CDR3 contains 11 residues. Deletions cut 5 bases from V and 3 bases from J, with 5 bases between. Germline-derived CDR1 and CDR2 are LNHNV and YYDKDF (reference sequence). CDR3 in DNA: TGTGCCACCAGCGCCGGCTACGAGCAGTACTTC. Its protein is CATSAGYEQYF.

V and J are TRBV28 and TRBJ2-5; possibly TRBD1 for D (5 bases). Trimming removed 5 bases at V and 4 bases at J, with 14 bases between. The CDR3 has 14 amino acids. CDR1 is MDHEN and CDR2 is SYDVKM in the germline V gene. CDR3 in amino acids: CASSRMGRPETQYF. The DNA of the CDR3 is TGTGCCAGCAGTAGGATGGGGCGCCCAGAGACCCAGTACTTC.

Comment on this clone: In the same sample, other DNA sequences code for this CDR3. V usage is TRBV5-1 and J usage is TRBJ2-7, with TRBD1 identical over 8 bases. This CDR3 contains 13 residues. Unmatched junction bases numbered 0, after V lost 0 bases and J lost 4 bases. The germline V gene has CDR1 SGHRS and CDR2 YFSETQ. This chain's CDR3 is CASSLGTGYEQYF. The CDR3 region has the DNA TGCGCCAGCAGCTTGGGGACAGGGTACGAGCAGTACTTC. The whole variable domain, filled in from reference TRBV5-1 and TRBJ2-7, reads KAGVTQTPRYLIKTRGQQVTLSCSPISGHRSVSWYQQTPGQGLQFLFEYFSETQRNKGNFPGRFSGRQFSNSRSEMNVSTLELGDSALYLCASSLGTGYEQYFGPGTRLTVT.

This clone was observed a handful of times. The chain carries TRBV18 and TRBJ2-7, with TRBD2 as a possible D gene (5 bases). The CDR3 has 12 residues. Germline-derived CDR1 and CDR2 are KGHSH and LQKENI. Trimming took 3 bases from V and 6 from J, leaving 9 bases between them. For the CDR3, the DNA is TGTGCCAGCTCACCGGACTCCAGCGAGCAGTACTTC. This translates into CASSPDSSEQYF.

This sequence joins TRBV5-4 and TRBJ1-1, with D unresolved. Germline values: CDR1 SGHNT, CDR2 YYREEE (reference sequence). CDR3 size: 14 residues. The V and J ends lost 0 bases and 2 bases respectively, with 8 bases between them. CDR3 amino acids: CASSLVGGNTEAFF. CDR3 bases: TGTGCCAGCAGCTTGGTTGGTGGTAACACTGAAGCTTTCTTT.